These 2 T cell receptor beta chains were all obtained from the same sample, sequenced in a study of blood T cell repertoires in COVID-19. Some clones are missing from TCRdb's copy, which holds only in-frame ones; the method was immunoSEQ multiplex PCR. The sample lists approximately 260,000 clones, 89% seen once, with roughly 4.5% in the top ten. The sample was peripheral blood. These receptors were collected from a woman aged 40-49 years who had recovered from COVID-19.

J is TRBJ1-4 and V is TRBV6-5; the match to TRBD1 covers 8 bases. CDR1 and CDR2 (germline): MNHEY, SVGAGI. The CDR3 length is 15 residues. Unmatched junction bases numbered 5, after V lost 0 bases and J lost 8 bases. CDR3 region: CASSYSRQGTEKLFF. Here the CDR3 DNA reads TGTGCCAGCAGTTACTCGCGACAGGGGACCGAAAAACTGTTTTTT.

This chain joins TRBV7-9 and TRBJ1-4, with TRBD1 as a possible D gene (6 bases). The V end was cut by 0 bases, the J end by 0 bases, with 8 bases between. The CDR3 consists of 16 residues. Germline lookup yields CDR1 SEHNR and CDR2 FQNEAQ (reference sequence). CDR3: CASSLARTATNEKLFF. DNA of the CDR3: TGTGCCAGCAGCTTAGCGAGGACAGCAACTAATGAAAAACTGTTTTTT.